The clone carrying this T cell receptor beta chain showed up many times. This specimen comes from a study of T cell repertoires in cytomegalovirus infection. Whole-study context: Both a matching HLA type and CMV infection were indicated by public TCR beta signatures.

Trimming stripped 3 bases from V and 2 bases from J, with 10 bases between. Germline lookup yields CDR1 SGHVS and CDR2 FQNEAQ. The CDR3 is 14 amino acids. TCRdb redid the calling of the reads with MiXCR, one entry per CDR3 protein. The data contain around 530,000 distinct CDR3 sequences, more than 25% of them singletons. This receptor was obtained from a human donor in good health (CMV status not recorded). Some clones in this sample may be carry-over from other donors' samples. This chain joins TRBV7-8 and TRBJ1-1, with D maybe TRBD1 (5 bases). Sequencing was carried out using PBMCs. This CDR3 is CASSFGWGNTEAFF. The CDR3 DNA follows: TGTGCCAGCAGCTTCGGGTGGGGCAACACTGAAGCTTTCTTT.